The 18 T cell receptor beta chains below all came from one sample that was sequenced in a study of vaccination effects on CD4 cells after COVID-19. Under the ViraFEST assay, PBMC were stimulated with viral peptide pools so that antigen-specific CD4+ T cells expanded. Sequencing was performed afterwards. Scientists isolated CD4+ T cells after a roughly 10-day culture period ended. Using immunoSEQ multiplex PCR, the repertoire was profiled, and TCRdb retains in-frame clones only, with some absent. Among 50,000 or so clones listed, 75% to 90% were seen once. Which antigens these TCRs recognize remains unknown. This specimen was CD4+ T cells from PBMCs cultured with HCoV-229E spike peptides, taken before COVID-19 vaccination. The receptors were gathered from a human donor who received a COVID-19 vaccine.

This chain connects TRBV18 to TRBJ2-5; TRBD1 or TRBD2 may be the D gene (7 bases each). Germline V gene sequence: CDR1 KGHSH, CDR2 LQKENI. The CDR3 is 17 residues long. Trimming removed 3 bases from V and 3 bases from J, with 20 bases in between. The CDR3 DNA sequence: TGTGCCAGCTCACCCCCAAACAGGGGAAGCGGGGAAGAGACCCAGTACTTC. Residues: CASSPPNRGSGEETQYF.

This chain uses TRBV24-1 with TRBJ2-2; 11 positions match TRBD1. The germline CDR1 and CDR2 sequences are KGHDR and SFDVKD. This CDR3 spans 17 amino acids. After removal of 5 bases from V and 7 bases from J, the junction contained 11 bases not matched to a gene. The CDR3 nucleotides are TGTGCCACCAGTGGTGCTCCGGGACAGGGGGTATTCGGGGAGCTGTTTTTT. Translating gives CATSGAPGQGVFGELFF.

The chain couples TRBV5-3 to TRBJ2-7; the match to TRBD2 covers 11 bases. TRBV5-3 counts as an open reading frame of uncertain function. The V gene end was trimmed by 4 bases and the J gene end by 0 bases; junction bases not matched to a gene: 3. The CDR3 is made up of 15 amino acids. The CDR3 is CARSTSGGDSYEQYV. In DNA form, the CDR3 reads TGTGCCAGAAGCACTAGCGGGGGAGACTCCTACGAGCAGTACGTC.

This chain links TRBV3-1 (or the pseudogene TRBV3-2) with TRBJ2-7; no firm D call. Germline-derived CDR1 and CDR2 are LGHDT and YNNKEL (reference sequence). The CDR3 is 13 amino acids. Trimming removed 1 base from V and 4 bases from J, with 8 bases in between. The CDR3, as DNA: TGTGCCAGCAGCCAAGGGATAGGTTACGAGCAGTACGTC. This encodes CASSQGIGYEQYV.

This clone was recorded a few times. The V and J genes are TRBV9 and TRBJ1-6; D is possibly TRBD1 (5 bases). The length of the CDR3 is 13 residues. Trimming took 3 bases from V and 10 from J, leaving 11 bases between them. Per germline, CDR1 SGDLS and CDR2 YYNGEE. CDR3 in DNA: TGTGCCAGCAGCGCGAGACAGTCATCACCCCTCCACTTT. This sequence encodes CASSARQSSPLHF.

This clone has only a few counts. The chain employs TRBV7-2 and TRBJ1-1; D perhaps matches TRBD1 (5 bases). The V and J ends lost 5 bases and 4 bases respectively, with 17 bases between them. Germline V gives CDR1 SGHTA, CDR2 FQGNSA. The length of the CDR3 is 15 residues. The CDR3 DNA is TGTGCCAGCAGCCCGGGTCGGGGGAGGGCCACTGAAGCTTTCTTT. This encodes CASSPGRGRATEAFF.

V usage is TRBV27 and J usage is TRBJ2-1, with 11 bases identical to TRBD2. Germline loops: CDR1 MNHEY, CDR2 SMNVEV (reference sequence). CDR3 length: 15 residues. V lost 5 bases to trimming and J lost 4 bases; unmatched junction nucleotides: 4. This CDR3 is CASSPGTSGYNEQFF. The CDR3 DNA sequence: TGTGCCAGCAGTCCCGGGACTAGCGGATACAATGAGCAGTTCTTC.

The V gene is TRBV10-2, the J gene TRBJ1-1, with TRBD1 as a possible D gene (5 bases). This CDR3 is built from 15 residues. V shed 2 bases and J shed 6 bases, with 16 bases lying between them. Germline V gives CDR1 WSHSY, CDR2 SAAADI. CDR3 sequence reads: CASSELSRAGPEAFF. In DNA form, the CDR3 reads TGCGCCAGCAGTGAGCTGAGCAGGGCGGGTCCTGAAGCTTTCTTT.

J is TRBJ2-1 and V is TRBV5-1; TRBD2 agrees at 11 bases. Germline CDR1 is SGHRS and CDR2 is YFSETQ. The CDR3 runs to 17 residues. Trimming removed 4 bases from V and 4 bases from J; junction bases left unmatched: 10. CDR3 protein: CASSAWGASGGYNEQFF. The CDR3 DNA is TGCGCCAGCAGCGCCTGGGGAGCTAGCGGGGGGTACAATGAGCAGTTCTTC.

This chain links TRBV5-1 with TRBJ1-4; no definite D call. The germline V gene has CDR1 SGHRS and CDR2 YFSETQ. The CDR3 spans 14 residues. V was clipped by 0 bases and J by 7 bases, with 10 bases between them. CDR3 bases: TGCGCCAGCAGCTTGGGACTAGGCGGTGAAAAACTGTTTTTT. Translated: CASSLGLGGEKLFF.

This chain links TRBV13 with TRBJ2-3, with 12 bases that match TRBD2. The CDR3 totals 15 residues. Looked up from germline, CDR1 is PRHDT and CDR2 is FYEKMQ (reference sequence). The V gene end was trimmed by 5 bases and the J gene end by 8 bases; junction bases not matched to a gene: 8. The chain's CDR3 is CASSLRLAGVGTQYF. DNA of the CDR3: TGTGCCAGCAGCCTGCGACTAGCGGGAGTAGGTACGCAGTATTTT.

The CDR3 protein is CASSLAGNEQFF. CDR3 nucleotide sequence: TGTGCCAGCAGCTTAGCGGGGAATGAGCAGTTCTTC. V and J are TRBV11-3 and TRBJ2-1; D is possibly TRBD2 (5 bases). V was cut by 1 base and J by 7 bases, with 5 bases left in between. The V gene's germline CDR1 is SGHNT and CDR2 YENEEA. There are 12 residues in the CDR3.

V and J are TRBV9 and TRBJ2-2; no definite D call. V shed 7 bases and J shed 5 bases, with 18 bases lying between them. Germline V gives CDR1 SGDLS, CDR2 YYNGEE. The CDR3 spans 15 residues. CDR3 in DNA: TGTGCCAGCGGTGACCCCCGAAGCTGGACCGGGGAGCTGTTTTTT. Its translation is CASGDPRSWTGELFF.

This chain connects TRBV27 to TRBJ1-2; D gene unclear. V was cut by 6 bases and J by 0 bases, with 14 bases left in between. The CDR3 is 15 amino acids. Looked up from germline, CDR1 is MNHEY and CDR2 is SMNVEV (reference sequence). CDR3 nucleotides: TGTGCCAGCAGCCGTGGGCCGATCTCTAACTATGGCTACACCTTC. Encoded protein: CASSRGPISNYGYTF.

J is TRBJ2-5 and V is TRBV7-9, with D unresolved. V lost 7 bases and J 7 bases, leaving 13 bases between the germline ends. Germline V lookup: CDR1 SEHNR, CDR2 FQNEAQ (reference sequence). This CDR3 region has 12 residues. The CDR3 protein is CASTQGPGTQYF. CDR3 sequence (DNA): TGTGCCAGCACTCAAGGGCCAGGGACCCAGTACTTC.

DNA for the CDR3: TGTGCCACCAGTGATTCCAACCAAGGGAACACTGAAGCTTTCTTT. Its translation is CATSDSNQGNTEAFF. The chain couples TRBV24-1 to TRBJ1-1; D not resolved. V dropped 2 bases and J dropped 1 base, with 10 bases sitting between them. Germline V CDR1 and CDR2: KGHDR, SFDVKD. This CDR3 is 15 amino acids long.

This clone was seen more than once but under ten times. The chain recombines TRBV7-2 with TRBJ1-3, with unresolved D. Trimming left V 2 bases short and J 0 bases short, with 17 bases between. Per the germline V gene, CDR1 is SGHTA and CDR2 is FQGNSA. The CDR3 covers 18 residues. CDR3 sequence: CASSLFYVKESSGNTIYF. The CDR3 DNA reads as TGTGCCAGCAGCTTATTCTACGTAAAGGAGAGCTCTGGAAACACCATATATTTT.

The CDR3 DNA sequence: TGTGCCAGCAGTCCTGCGGACAGCCTAAACTGGGGCTACACCTTC. This translates into CASSPADSLNWGYTF. The rearrangement uses TRBV6-5 and TRBJ1-2; D perhaps matches TRBD1 (6 bases). Germline V gene lookup returns CDR1 MNHEY and CDR2 SVGAGI. V was shortened by 5 bases and J by 8 bases, with 21 bases between the two germline ends. The CDR3 sequence is 15 residues long.